This entry lists 9 T cell receptor beta chains sequenced from one sample in a study of T cells in Graves' hyperthyroidism and ophthalmopathy. Using RNA transcripts as the source, TCR beta CDR3 regions were amplified. The HTBI set primed first-round TCR CDR3 RT-PCR. One entry per CDR3 protein, called by TCRdb with MiXCR from the multiplex PCR reads. This table holds 85,000 to 110,000 distinct CDR3 sequences, 47% found once. Sequencing used blood. The receptor set was obtained from a man aged 40-55 years with Graves' hyperthyroidism.

The table lists this clonotype with many counts. The rearrangement uses TRBV4-3 and TRBJ2-7; 10 positions agree with TRBD2. The CDR3 has 16 residues. From germline, CDR1 is LGHNA and CDR2 YSLEER. Trimming took 0 bases from V and 6 from J; bases not matched to a gene: 8. This chain's CDR3 is CASSQDLGIAGGEQYF. The CDR3 DNA follows: TGCGCCAGCAGCCAAGATCTCGGGATAGCGGGAGGCGAGCAGTACTTC.

This clonotype was recorded many times. A much larger clone sits a single nucleotide away, making a read error possible. The rearrangement links TRBV24-1 to TRBJ1-1, with 7 bases identical to TRBD1. CDR1 is KGHDR and CDR2 is SFDVKD in the germline V gene. The CDR3 sequence is 12 residues long. V dropped 8 bases and J dropped 8; count of bases not matched to a gene: 7. CDR3 in amino acids: CATNEQGREAFF. The CDR3 bases are TGTGCCACCAATGAACAGGGGAGGGAAGCTTTCTTT.

This clonotype was recorded at least ten times. Here the CDR3 DNA reads TGTGCCAGCAGCTTAACCGGGACAGGGAAGACTGAAGCTTTCTTT. Encoded protein: CASSLTGTGKTEAFF. V usage is TRBV7-3 and J usage is TRBJ1-1; TRBD1 aligns across 9 bases. There are 15 residues in the CDR3. Per the germline V gene, CDR1 is SGHTA and CDR2 is FQGTGA. V dropped 0 bases and J dropped 5; count of bases not matched to a gene: 4.

This clonotype has only one observation. V and J are TRBV10-1 and TRBJ1-5, with no clear D. V shed 3 bases and J shed 6 bases, with 6 bases lying between them. Germline lookup yields CDR1 WNHNN and CDR2 SYGVQD (reference sequence). The CDR3 sequence is 12 residues long. For the CDR3, the DNA is TGCGCCAGCAGTGATCCGGGTCAGCCCCAGCATTTT. It yields the protein CASSDPGQPQHF.

This clonotype was recorded at least ten times. The chain has TRBV6-5 and TRBJ1-1; D may be TRBD1 (5 bases). The CDR3 runs 17 residues. Germline CDR1 and CDR2: MNHEY and SVGAGI. With 3 bases removed from V and 0 bases from J, the gap between germline ends came to 17 bases. The CDR3 protein is CASSYGGAGPLNTEAFF. The CDR3 nucleotides are TGTGCCAGCAGTTATGGTGGGGCAGGACCCCTGAACACTGAAGCTTTCTTT.

Regarding this clonotype: An end of the junction differs from the germline gene, which may be a read error. The chain uses TRBV2 and TRBJ1-1, with a possible D match to TRBD1 (5 bases). The CDR3 loop spans 11 amino acids. Germline V gene sequence: CDR1 SNHLY, CDR2 FYNNEI. CDR3 DNA: TGTGCCAGTAGTGACAGTCCGGGAGCTTTCTTT. Encoded protein: CASSDSPGAFF.

This chain joins TRBV2 and TRBJ2-3; D may be TRBD2 (7 bases). CDR1 is SNHLY, CDR2 FYNNEI, per germline. V was clipped by 8 bases and J by 8 bases, with 17 bases between them. The CDR3 sequence is 13 residues long. In DNA form, the CDR3 reads TGTGCCAGCGGGGGGGCGGTCCATGCTACGCAGTATTTT. Residues: CASGGAVHATQYF. Drawing the rest from reference TRBV2 and TRBJ2-3, the complete variable domain is EPEVTQTPSHQVTQMGQEVILRCVPISNHLYFYWYRQILGQKVEFLVSFYNNEISEKSEIFDDQFSVERPDGSNFTLKIRSTKLEDSAMYFCASGGAVHATQYFGPGTRLTVL.

This clonotype was picked up many times. The germline gene is not matched at one end of the junction; a read error may be the cause. This chain joins TRBV7-7 and TRBJ2-2, with 12 bases aligning to TRBD2. The CDR3 totals 16 residues. Germline V gene lookup returns CDR1 SSHAT and CDR2 FNYEAQ (reference sequence). The DNA of the CDR3 is TGTGCTAGCAGCAACGGACTAGCGGGAACAACCGGGGAGCTGTTTTTT. Its translation: CASSNGLAGTTGELFF.

This clonotype was counted many times. V usage is TRBV7-9 and J usage is TRBJ2-7, with a tentative D call TRBD2 (5 bases). The CDR3 covers 15 residues. The germline V and J ends were trimmed by 5 bases and 2 bases, with 16 bases remaining between them. Germline V gene data show CDR1 as SEHNR and CDR2 as FQNEAQ (reference sequence). The CDR3 region is CASSPWRVGTYEQYF. CDR3 bases: TGTGCCAGCAGCCCCTGGCGGGTAGGGACCTACGAGCAGTACTTC. Using reference TRBV7-9 and TRBJ2-7 for the parts outside the CDR3, the full variable domain is DTGVSQNPRHKITKRGQNVTFRCDPISEHNRLYWYRQTLGQGPEFLTYFQNEAQLEKSRLLSDRFSAERPKGSFSTLEIQRTEQGDSAMYLCASSPWRVGTYEQYFGPGTRLTVT.